One sample yielded the 8 T cell receptor beta chains listed below, sequenced in a study of T cell responses to AZD1222 COVID-19 vaccine. Here immunoSEQ multiplex PCR was the method, and the copy in TCRdb shows in-frame clones only, minus some. This table has about 180,000 clones, approximately 90% appearing once. The specimen comprised peripheral blood, sampled on day 0 of AZD1222 vaccination. Receptor source: an adult in good health.

V usage is TRBV7-2 and J usage is TRBJ1-2; TRBD1 agrees at 9 bases. The germline CDR1 and CDR2 sequences are SGHTA and FQGNSA. Trimming at V came to 6 bases and at J to 4 bases, leaving 6 bases not matched to a gene. The CDR3 totals 14 residues. CDR3 region: CASSYQQGAYGYTF. The CDR3 DNA reads TGTGCCAGCAGTTATCAACAGGGGGCCTATGGCTACACCTTC.

The chain carries TRBV5-1 and TRBJ2-3, with a tentative D call TRBD1 (5 bases). Trimming removed 0 bases from V and 5 bases from J, with 10 bases in between. The CDR3 spans 14 residues. CDR1 and CDR2 (germline): SGHRS, YFSETQ. CDR3 sequence (DNA): TGCGCCAGCAGCTTGGGCAGGGCGAAAGATACGCAGTATTTT. It translates to CASSLGRAKDTQYF.

The chain employs TRBV24-1 and TRBJ2-1; 10 bases match TRBD2. V trimming: 4 bases; J trimming: 5 bases; junction bases outside the gene matches: 1. The CDR3 totals 14 residues. Germline V gene lookup returns CDR1 KGHDR and CDR2 SFDVKD. The CDR3 sequence is CATSEAGGNNEQFF. The CDR3 DNA is TGTGCCACCAGTGAAGCGGGAGGGAACAATGAGCAGTTCTTC.

The rearrangement links TRBV10-1 to TRBJ1-1, with 10 bases lining up with TRBD1. J lost 11 bases, V lost 6 bases, and 15 bases had no gene match. Germline V gene lookup returns CDR1 WNHNN and CDR2 SYGVQD (reference sequence). The CDR3 is 15 residues long. The CDR3, as DNA: TGCGCCAGCAGCGCAGCAAACCGGGACAGGGGTTTGGCTTTCTTT. This translates into CASSAANRDRGLAFF.

This chain joins TRBV6-5 and TRBJ1-2; D is perhaps TRBD1 (5 bases). The V end was cut by 6 bases, the J end by 10 bases, with 15 bases between. This CDR3 region has 12 residues. Germline V CDR1 and CDR2: MNHEY, SVGAGI. Here the CDR3 reads CASRLDSPFYTF. In DNA form, the CDR3 reads TGTGCCAGCAGATTAGACAGCCCCTTCTACACCTTC.

The rearrangement joins TRBV10-3 to TRBJ2-3; D assignment may be TRBD1 or TRBD2 (5 bases each). The CDR3 covers 12 residues. With 2 bases removed from V and 6 bases from J, the gap between germline ends came to 6 bases. Per germline, CDR1 ENHRY and CDR2 SYGVKD. The CDR3 here is CAISERDDTQYF. The CDR3 DNA sequence: TGTGCCATCAGTGAGCGGGACGATACGCAGTATTTT.

The chain has TRBV21-1 and TRBJ2-7; the table's TRBD2 call for D was not verified on the DNA. TRBV21-1 is shown as a pseudogene. This CDR3 contains 16 residues. The CDR3 DNA is TGTGCCAGCAGCAATATATGGGGCGGGACCTCTTGGGAGCAGTACTTC. It encodes CASSNIWGGTSWEQYF.

The chain combines TRBV24-1 with TRBJ2-1, with no clear D. Germline V gives CDR1 KGHDR, CDR2 SFDVKD. This CDR3 is 20 amino acids long. Between the trimmed V and J ends, which lost 3 bases and 0 bases, there was a span of 23 bases. The CDR3 DNA sequence: TGTGCCACCAGTGATCCCTCCCCCCGAGGCCCGCTGGGCTCCTACAATGAGCAGTTCTTC. This translates into CATSDPSPRGPLGSYNEQFF.